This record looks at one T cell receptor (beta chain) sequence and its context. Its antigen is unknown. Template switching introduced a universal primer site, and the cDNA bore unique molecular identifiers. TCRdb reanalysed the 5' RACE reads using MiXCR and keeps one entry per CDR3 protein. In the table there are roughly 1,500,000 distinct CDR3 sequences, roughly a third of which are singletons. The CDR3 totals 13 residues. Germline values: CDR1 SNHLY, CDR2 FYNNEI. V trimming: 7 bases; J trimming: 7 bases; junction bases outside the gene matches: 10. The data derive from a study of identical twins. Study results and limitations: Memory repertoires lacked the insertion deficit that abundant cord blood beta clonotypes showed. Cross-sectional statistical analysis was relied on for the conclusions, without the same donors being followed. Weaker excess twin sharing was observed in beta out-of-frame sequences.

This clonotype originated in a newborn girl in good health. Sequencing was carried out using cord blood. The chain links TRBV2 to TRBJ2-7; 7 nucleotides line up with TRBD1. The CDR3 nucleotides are TGTGCCAGCACCTGGGGCAGGGGGAATGAGCAGTACTTC. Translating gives CASTWGRGNEQYF.